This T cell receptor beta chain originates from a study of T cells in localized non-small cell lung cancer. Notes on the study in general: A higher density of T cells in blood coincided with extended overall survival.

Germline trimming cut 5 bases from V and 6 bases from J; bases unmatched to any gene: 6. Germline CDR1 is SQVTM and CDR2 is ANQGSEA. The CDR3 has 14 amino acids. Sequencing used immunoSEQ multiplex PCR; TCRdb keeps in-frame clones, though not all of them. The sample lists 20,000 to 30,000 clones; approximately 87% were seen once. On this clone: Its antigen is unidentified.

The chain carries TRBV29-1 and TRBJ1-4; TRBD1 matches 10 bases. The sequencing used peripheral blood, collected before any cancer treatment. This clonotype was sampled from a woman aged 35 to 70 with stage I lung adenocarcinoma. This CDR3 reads CSVFSGTGDEKLFF. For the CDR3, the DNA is TGCAGCGTTTTTTCCGGGACAGGGGATGAAAAACTGTTTTTT.